This TCR beta chain was recovered during a study of CXCR3-negative and CXCR3-positive naive CD8 T cells. Looking at the study overall: With about 1.5 +/- 0.3 million reads per library, the TRB reads numbered some 130 million in total. Study outcomes and limitations: Cryopreservation partially lowered CXCR3 expression, so most assays used fresh PBMCs. A higher hydrophobicity marked the TRB CDR3s of CXCR3-positive naive cells versus CXCR3-negative naive cells.

Via 5' RACE with UMI labels, TRB cDNA libraries were prepared. TCRdb re-called the 5' RACE reads; one entry per CDR3 protein, DNA not given. Its clone listing holds over 70,000 distinct CDR3 sequences. Regarding this clonotype: No antigen is known for it.

The CDR3 totals 13 residues. Germline V lookup: CDR1 MNHEY, CDR2 SVGAGI. Every CD8+ subset sample held some 300,000 flow-sorted cells, done in triplicate. The TCR originated in a human donor in good health. Some clones in this sample may be carry-over from other donors' samples. The sequenced material came from naive CXCR3+ CD8+ T cells from blood. Subset given: CD45RO-CCR7+CD27+CD95- naive CD8+ T cells expressing CXCR3 (TNR3+). The genes are TRBV6-5 and TRBJ2-7. The CDR3 sequence: CASSLTGPHEQYF.